Below are 4 T cell receptor beta chains sequenced from a single sample in a study of T cell repertoires in cytomegalovirus infection. Using its own MiXCR run on the reads, TCRdb lists one record per CDR3 protein. The sample includes 300,000 to 400,000 distinct CDR3 sequences, 15% to 20% of them seen just once. Source material: PBMCs. Receptor source: a human donor in good health (CMV status not recorded). Some clones in this sample may be carry-over from other donors' samples.

This clonotype was observed a handful of times. The chain has TRBV20-1 and TRBJ1-2; D is undetermined. From germline, CDR1 is DFQATT and CDR2 SNEGSKA (reference sequence). Trimming stripped 5 bases from V and 0 bases from J, with 16 bases between. The CDR3 extends over 15 amino acids. The DNA for the CDR3 is TGCAGTGCTCCGAATCCACTACAAGCTAACTATGGCTACACCTTC. The encoded protein is CSAPNPLQANYGYTF.

At least ten counts were recorded for this clonotype. The chain combines TRBV20-1 with TRBJ2-7; D perhaps matches TRBD2 (6 bases). Germline CDR1 reads DFQATT; CDR2 reads SNEGSKA (reference sequence). The CDR3 has 15 amino acids. V shed 0 bases and J shed 1 base, with 13 bases lying between them. CDR3 amino acids: CSARDGGSGSYEQYF. CDR3 nucleotides: TGCAGTGCTAGAGATGGTGGTAGCGGTTCCTACGAGCAGTACTTC.

This clonotype was counted only a few times. The V gene is TRBV20-1, the J gene TRBJ2-1, with TRBD2 identical over 8 bases. Germline V lookup: CDR1 DFQATT, CDR2 SNEGSKA (reference sequence). The V segment lost 5 bases and the J segment 9 bases; nucleotides outside the gene matches: 12. This CDR3 contains 14 residues. CDR3 coding DNA: TGCAGTGCTTACGGGGGGGCCTTCTCGGCTGAGCAGTTCTTC. Translating it yields CSAYGGAFSAEQFF.

The rearrangement uses TRBV7-2 and TRBJ1-4; D unresolved. The CDR3 consists of 15 residues. Trimming pared 4 bases from V and 0 bases from J, leaving 9 bases between. Germline-derived CDR1 and CDR2 are SGHTA and FQGNSA. The CDR3 sequence: CASSSLGATNEKLFF. The DNA for the CDR3 is TGTGCCAGCAGCTCTTTGGGAGCAACTAATGAAAAACTGTTTTTT.